A selection of T cell receptor beta chains follows, all from one sample in a study of T-cell memory formation after mild COVID-19. TCRdb processed the 5' RACE reads anew with MiXCR; each CDR3 protein has one entry. Altogether some 150,000 distinct CDR3 sequences are present, about 5.7% being singletons, with the ten largest covering 2% to 2.5%. Sequenced sample: PBMCs or a T cell subset sorted from them (not recorded which). All receptors derive from an adult woman who had mild COVID-19 (a few samples of this study predate the infection). Cell type and time point are not known. Both conserved end residues are part of each CDR3. A D gene is named only where the DNA matches it firmly. Clone size is shown for a subset of rows, as once, few, many or a class of expanded clone.

>few|NA|TRBV29-1|TRBJ2-3
TGCAGCGTTGAAACCACACGGGGAGATACGCAGTATTTT
CSVETTRGDTQYF
>few|NA|TRBV24-1|TRBJ1-1
TGTGCCACCAGTGATAGTGGGGGTGGCAGTAAAGCTTTCTTT
CATSDSGGGSKAFF
>NA|TRBD1|TRBV9|TRBJ1-2
TGTGCCAGCAGCACCAGGACAGGGACCTATGGCTACACCTTC
CASSTRTGTYGYTF
>many|TRBD2|TRBV20-1|TRBJ2-7
TGCAGTGCTAGAGTACCTCCGGGACAGGGACTAGCGGGAGCCGGAGCGGGGGAAGAGCAGTACTTC
CSARVPPGQGLAGAGAGEEQYF
>few|NA|TRBV5-1|TRBJ2-2
TGCGCCAGCAGCTTGGGAGACAAGGGAGTACTTGGGGAGCTGTTTTTT
CASSLGDKGVLGELFF
>NA|NA|TRBV5-6|TRBJ1-2
TGTGCCAGCAGCTTTTATACAGCTAACTATGGCTACACCTTC
CASSFYTANYGYTF
>many|TRBD1|TRBV6-5|TRBJ2-1
TGTGCCAGCAGTTACTCGAGGGCAGGGGGCTTCGGTGAGCAGTTCTTC
CASSYSRAGGFGEQFF
>few|NA|TRBV18|TRBJ2-2
TGTGCCAGCTCTCCCCGGGCCGACTCCACCGGGGAGCTGTTTTTT
CASSPRADSTGELFF
>NA|NA|TRBV20-1|TRBJ2-4
TGCAGTGCTAGAGGGGGGGGACAGATAAACATTCAGTACTTC
CSARGGGQINIQYF
>many|NA|TRBV6-5|TRBJ2-7
TGTGCCAGCAGTTTTTTGCCCCGAGCGGGACACACCTACGAGCAGTACTTC
CASSFLPRAGHTYEQYF
>NA|TRBD1|TRBV3-1|TRBJ1-2
TGTGCCAGCAGCCCACTGACAGGGGATGGCTACACCTTC
CASSPLTGDGYTF
>few|TRBD1|TRBV5-6|TRBJ2-7
TGTGCCAGCAGCTTGGGAGGCCCGACAGGGGGCTACGAGCAGTACTTC
CASSLGGPTGGYEQYF
>many|NA|TRBV6-5|TRBJ1-6
TGTGCCAGCAGTTACTCAGACAGCGGTAATTCACCCCTCCACTTT
CASSYSDSGNSPLHF
>many|TRBD2|TRBV5-1|TRBJ2-5
TGCGCCAGCAGCTTGGAGGGGACTAGCGGAGAGACCCAGTACTTC
CASSLEGTSGETQYF
>many|TRBD1|TRBV5-1|TRBJ1-6
TGCGCCAGCAGCTACTACCCGGGACAGGGGGCTAGTCCCGGGAATAATTCACCCCTCCACTTT
CASSYYPGQGASPGNNSPLHF
>many|NA|TRBV5-1|TRBJ2-2
TGCGCCAGCAGCCATGTTTTACTAACTAACACCGGGGAGCTGTTTTTT
CASSHVLLTNTGELFF
>NA|TRBD1|TRBV3-1|TRBJ2-7
TGTGCCAGCAGCCACCGGGACAGGGGTCCGGGCGAGCAGTACTTC
CASSHRDRGPGEQYF
>NA|NA|TRBV19|TRBJ2-1
TGTGCCAGTAGTGAGGCCGGGACCCCGGGGTACGATGAGCAGTTCTTC
CASSEAGTPGYDEQFF
>many|NA|TRBV4-1|TRBJ1-1
TGCGCCAGCAGCCAAGTCAGTCGGGTGAACACTGAAGCTTTCTTT
CASSQVSRVNTEAFF
>NA|NA|TRBV4-1|TRBJ2-4
TGCGCCAGCAGCCAAGAGTACCTACTGGCGGGAACTCTTCTAGCCAAAAACATTCAGTACTTC
CASSQEYLLAGTLLAKNIQYF
>few|NA|TRBV18|TRBJ1-2
TGTGCCAGCTCACCACCGTCGTCAGTCAATGGCTACACCTTC
CASSPPSSVNGYTF
>NA|TRBD1|TRBV20-1|TRBJ1-1
TGCAGTGCTAGAGCAAACCAACACCGACAGGGATGGGCTGAAGCTTTCTTT
CSARANQHRQGWAEAFF
>NA|NA|TRBV20-1|TRBJ2-2
TGCAGTGCTAGAGTAGACAGGACCTATCAAGGGGAGCTGTTTTTT
CSARVDRTYQGELFF
>NA|TRBD1|TRBV25-1|TRBJ1-2
TGTGCCAGCAGTGAATTGGGGGGACAGGGCAGAGGCTACACCTTC
CASSELGGQGRGYTF
>many|NA|TRBV5-1|TRBJ2-3
TGTGCCAGCAGCTTAGCGGGCACAGATACGCAGTATTTT
CASSLAGTDTQYF
>few|NA|TRBV19|TRBJ2-4
TGTGCCAGTAGTAGGCCGGGCAGAGGGAACATTCAGTACTTC
CASSRPGRGNIQYF
>many|TRBD1|TRBV6-5|TRBJ1-6
TGTGCCAGCAGTTACTTACAGGGGAATTCACCCCTCCACTTT
CASSYLQGNSPLHF
>NA|TRBD2|TRBV11-3|TRBJ2-1
TGTGCCAGCAGCTTGCCCGGACTAGCCGCCACCACGAGCTCCTACAATGAGCAGTTCTTC
CASSLPGLAATTSSYNEQFF
>few|NA|TRBV21-1|TRBJ2-2
TGTGCCAGCACCCCAAGGAGACAGGGGCGTACGAACACCGGGGAGCTGTTTTTT
CASTPRRQGRTNTGELFF
>many|NA|TRBV20-1|TRBJ2-5
TGCAGTGCTAGTAGGGGTATCGAGACCCAGTACTTC
CSASRGIETQYF
>many|TRBD2|TRBV5-1|TRBJ2-1
TGCGCCAGCAGCTTGCCAGGACTAGCGGCGCACAATGAGCAGTTCTTC
CASSLPGLAAHNEQFF
>many|NA|TRBV9|TRBJ2-4
TGTGCCAGCAGCCCGGCGCCGCCCACAGCGTACGGGAACATTCAGTACTTC
CASSPAPPTAYGNIQYF
>few|NA|TRBV5-1|TRBJ2-2
TGCGCCAGCAGCTTGGATGGGGGAGCCAGAACCGGGGAGCTGTTTTTT
CASSLDGGARTGELFF
>NA|TRBD1|TRBV4-1|TRBJ1-1
TGCGCCAGCAGCCAAGAGAGGAGGTTCCCAGGGGGCGTCGAAGCTTTCTTT
CASSQERRFPGGVEAFF
>NA|TRBD1|TRBV6-5|TRBJ1-2
TGTGCCAGCAGTTACTCGACAGGGGGCGGAGGCTACACCTTC
CASSYSTGGGGYTF
>few|TRBD1|TRBV5-1|TRBJ2-3
TGCGCCAGCAGCTGGACAGGGGGAAGCAGCACAGATACGCAGTATTTT
CASSWTGGSSTDTQYF
>many|TRBD2|TRBV12-3/TRBV12-4|TRBJ2-1
TGTGCCAGCAGTTTCGGATTGGGCGGGAGGCATAATGAGCAGTTCTTC
CASSFGLGGRHNEQFF
>many|NA|TRBV20-1|TRBJ1-2
TGCAGTGCTCCGACCTCGCTATCCTGGACCCTTACCATTGGCTATGGCTACACCTTC
CSAPTSLSWTLTIGYGYTF
>few|NA|TRBV7-9|TRBJ1-2
TGTGCCAGCAGCCCTGGCCCTACGGCTGGCTACACCTTC
CASSPGPTAGYTF
>few|NA|TRBV12-3/TRBV12-4|TRBJ1-5
TGTGCCAGCAGTTTAGGAGGGAGCGATCAGCCCCAGCATTTT
CASSLGGSDQPQHF
>many|TRBD1|TRBV12-3/TRBV12-4|TRBJ2-7
TGTGCCAGCATTAGGGATTCGGGACAGGGCTACGAGCAGTACTTC
CASIRDSGQGYEQYF
>many|NA|TRBV10-3|TRBJ2-3
TGTGCCATCAGTGAGGTGGGGCTGACGACAGATACGCAGTATTTT
CAISEVGLTTDTQYF
>NA|NA|TRBV7-9|TRBJ1-2
TGTGCCAGCAGCTTAAGTGGTGGCTACACCTTC
CASSLSGGYTF
>NA|NA|TRBV5-6|TRBJ2-7
TGTGCCAGCAGCTCACCCCCCGTGGGACACCCGTACTTC
CASSSPPVGHPYF
>NA|NA|TRBV5-1|TRBJ2-7
TGCGCCAGCAGCTCCCCGCCCGGGAGACAGGCCCTATCCTACGAGCAGTACTTC
CASSSPPGRQALSYEQYF
>NA|TRBD1|TRBV7-8|TRBJ1-5
TGTGCCAGCAGCTTGTTAGGGGGCGGGCTATCCAACCAAAATCAGCCCCAGCATTTT
CASSLLGGGLSNQNQPQHF
>few|NA|TRBV24-1|TRBJ2-2
TGTGCCACCAGTGCCAGGAACACCGGGGAGCTGTTTTTT
CATSARNTGELFF
>few|TRBD2|TRBV5-1|TRBJ2-7
TGCGCCAGCAGCTTGGATAGCGGGAGGGCCCGCGACGAGCAGTACTTC
CASSLDSGRARDEQYF
>many|NA|TRBV7-9|TRBJ2-3
TGTGCCAGCAGCCCGACCGGCGGGTTACTCACAGATACGCAGTATTTT
CASSPTGGLLTDTQYF
>few|NA|TRBV7-9|TRBJ1-5
TGTGCCAGCAGCTTAGCCCCCGACAGTTTTAGCAATCAGCCCCAGCATTTT
CASSLAPDSFSNQPQHF
>NA|NA|TRBV5-1|TRBJ1-2
TGCGCCAGCAGCTTGAGGCCTCAGGGTATTGGAGTTAACTATGGCTACACCTTC
CASSLRPQGIGVNYGYTF
>many|NA|TRBV12-3/TRBV12-4|TRBJ2-7
TGTGCCAGCAGTTTAGGGACTTTTCTGAACCGGTCCTACGAGCAGTACTTC
CASSLGTFLNRSYEQYF